Listed here are 18 T cell receptor beta chains from one sample, sequenced in a study of T cell clonality in common variable immunodeficiency. Assay used: immunoSEQ multiplex PCR; TCRdb lists only in-frame clones, some missing. The sample includes some 80,000 clones, none of them occurring once. The source material was peripheral blood mononuclear cells. These receptors were taken from a person between 18 and 75 years old in good health.

This clone came up many times. The read finishes 3 residues shy of the CDR3 end, and the germline J gene is used to complete it. This chain links TRBV10-1 with TRBJ2-2; D may correspond to TRBD1 or TRBD2 (5 bases each). The CDR3 runs to 15 residues. Germline CDR1 WNHNN, CDR2 SYGVQD (reference sequence). V was shortened by 2 bases and J by 6 bases, with 13 bases between the two germline ends. Incomplete CDR3 DNA: TGCGCCAGCAGTGAGACGAGAGGGGCGGCCGGGGAG. Protein sequence: CASSETRGAAGE. The CDR3 as a whole reads CASSETRGAAGELFF.

Many counts were recorded for this clone. The CDR3 end falls 3 residues outside the read, so it is completed with the germline J gene. This chain connects TRBV5-5 to TRBJ2-3; D is possibly TRBD1 (6 bases). The CDR3 is made up of 15 amino acids. The germline CDR1 and CDR2 sequences are SGHKS and YYEKEE (reference sequence). Trimming left V 4 bases short and J 2 bases short, with 14 bases between. The CDR3 protein is CASSPMDSNTDTQYF. CDR3 bases read: TGTGCCAGCAGCCCGATGGACAGCAACACAGATACG.

Remarks on this clone: The read is 3 residues too short to cover the CDR3 end, so that end is filled in from the germline J gene. The chain combines TRBV20-1 with TRBJ1-2, with 8 bases fitting TRBD1. The CDR3 extends over 14 amino acids. Per the germline V gene, CDR1 is DFQATT and CDR2 is SNEGSKA (reference sequence). CDR3 bases read: TGCAGTGCTAGGGGACAGGCCCCGATCGGGGGC. Translating gives CSARGQAPIGG. The full CDR3 protein is CSARGQAPIGGYTF.

This clone was seen at least ten times. Read sequence stops 3 residues before the CDR3 end, and the germline J gene provides the missing end. V is TRBV20-1 and J is TRBJ1-5; 7 positions agree with TRBD1. Germline V gives CDR1 DFQATT, CDR2 SNEGSKA (reference sequence). With V trimmed by 6 bases and J by 0 bases, 14 bases remained unmatched. The length of the CDR3 is 17 residues. CDR3 DNA, as far as it was read: TGCAGTGCGGAGCCCGGGACAGCCACTTATAGCAATCAGCCC. The encoded protein is CSAEPGTATYSNQP. The full CDR3 protein reads CSAEPGTATYSNQPQHF.

The table lists this clone with many counts. The part of the CDR3 DNA that was read is TGTGCCAGCAGTCAAGGGCCCGGGGGGAAAGAAAAA. Translation: CASSQGPGGKEK. The CDR3, in full, reads CASSQGPGGKEKLFF. J is TRBJ1-4 and V is TRBV6-1, with D possibly being TRBD1 (5 bases). The CDR3 end lies 3 residues beyond the end of the read and is filled in from the germline J gene. The CDR3 has 15 amino acids. The germline CDR1 and CDR2 sequences are MNHNS and SASEGT. Trimming took 5 bases from V and 8 from J, leaving 18 bases between them.

This clone was seen repeatedly, ten times or more. The sequence runs out 3 residues before the end of the CDR3; the remainder is reconstructed from the germline J gene. This CDR3 is also generated by other DNA sequences in the sample. The genes are TRBV19 and TRBJ1-5; no firm D call. Trimming cost V 5 bases and J 2 bases, with 4 bases left between them. The CDR3 sequence is 12 residues long. Germline CDR1 LNHDA, CDR2 SQIVND (reference sequence). The CDR3: CASSAGNQPQHF. The sequenced CDR3 bases are TGTGCCAGTAGTGCAGGCAATCAGCCC. The full variable domain, its missing parts supplied by reference TRBV19 and TRBJ1-5, is DGGITQSPKYLFRKEGQNVTLSCEQNLNHDAMYWYRQDPGQGLRLIYYSQIVNDFQKGDIAEGYSVSREKKESFPLTVTSAQKNPTAFYLCASSAGNQPQHFGDGTRLSIL.

This clone was seen repeatedly, ten times or more. The read halts 3 residues ahead of the CDR3 end, with the missing end drawn from the germline J gene. This chain joins TRBV11-2 and TRBJ2-5, with D maybe TRBD2 (5 bases). The V end was cut by 0 bases, the J end by 1 base, with 9 bases between. The germline V gene encodes CDR1 SGHAT and CDR2 FQNNGV. This CDR3 is built from 15 residues. The CDR3 bases that were read are TGTGCCAGCAGCTTAGATCGAGAGGGCCAAGAGACC. Its translation: CASSLDREGQET. The whole CDR3 is CASSLDREGQETQYF.

This clone was seen repeatedly, ten times or more. Sequencing ends 3 residues short of the CDR3 end; the germline J gene provides the rest. The chain carries TRBV6-2 or TRBV6-3 and TRBJ2-1; a weak D match, TRBD1 (6 bases). V lost 6 bases, J lost 1 base, and 16 bases lay in between. The CDR3 is 16 amino acids. CDR1 and CDR2 from the germline V gene are MNHEY and SVGEGT. CDR3: CASRLIGQLSYNEQFF. The CDR3 DNA, read in part, is TGTGCCAGCAGGTTGATTGGACAGCTATCCTACAATGAG.

With regard to this clone: The missing CDR3 end, 3 residues past where the read stops, is filled in from the germline J gene. This sequence joins TRBV6-2 or TRBV6-3 and TRBJ1-5, with TRBD1 as a possible D gene (5 bases). The CDR3 is 14 residues long. Trimming shortened V by 8 bases and J by 2 bases, and 13 bases separated the two germline ends. Germline V gives CDR1 MNHEY, CDR2 SVGEGT. The part of the CDR3 DNA that was read is TGTGCCAGCTGGGGCCTCCGGGGCAATCAGCCC. Encoded protein: CASWGLRGNQP. The entire CDR3 protein reads CASWGLRGNQPQHF.

On this clone: The CDR3 end lies 3 residues beyond the end of the read and is filled in from the germline J gene. This chain joins TRBV7-9 and TRBJ2-3, with 7 bases fitting TRBD1. CDR3 length equals 14 residues. The germline V gene encodes CDR1 SEHNR and CDR2 FQNEAQ (reference sequence). Trimming at V came to 4 bases and at J to 2 bases, leaving 3 bases not matched to a gene. The covered CDR3 bases are TGTGCCAGCAGCTCACAGGGGCCCACAGATACG. Its protein product is CASSSQGPTDT. The complete CDR3 reads CASSSQGPTDTQYF.

This clone was observed many times. The read terminates 3 residues before the CDR3 end, so the remaining end is supplied by the germline J gene. J is TRBJ2-7 and V is TRBV20-1; TRBD2 matches 14 bases. The length of the CDR3 is 15 residues. The ends lost 6 bases at V and 2 bases at J; junction bases unmatched: 6. Germline V gene data show CDR1 as DFQATT and CDR2 as SNEGSKA (reference sequence). The CDR3: CSAYQTSGRAYEQYF. The part of the CDR3 DNA that was read is TGCAGTGCCTATCAGACTAGCGGGAGGGCCTACGAG.

This clone was seen repeatedly, ten times or more. The read ends 3 residues early relative to the CDR3; the germline J gene fills the gap. This chain joins TRBV7-3 and TRBJ2-1, with D maybe TRBD2 (7 bases). This CDR3 spans 15 amino acids. Trimming cost V 1 base and J 5 bases, with 12 bases left between them. Germline CDR1 and CDR2: SGHTA and FQGTGA. The CDR3 DNA, read in part, is TGTGCCAGCAGCTTAATGGGGGCGGGAGACAATGAG. This gives the protein CASSLMGAGDNE. The full CDR3 sequence reads CASSLMGAGDNEQFF.

Of note for this clone: Germline is not matched at one junction end, which may reflect a read error. Coverage ceases 3 residues before the CDR3 finishes, and the germline J gene fills in the end. The chain is built from TRBV2 and TRBJ1-4; TRBD1 might be the D (5 bases). The length of the CDR3 is 14 residues. Germline V CDR1 and CDR2: SNHLY, FYNNEI. The CDR3 bases that were read are TGTGCCAGCGGGGGGATTCTCCCTAATGGAAAA. Its protein product is CASGGILPNGK. The full CDR3 protein reads CASGGILPNGKLFF.

This clone has just a few counts. Coverage ceases 3 residues before the CDR3 finishes, and the germline J gene fills in the end. The chain is built from TRBV20-1 and TRBJ1-5, with a possible D match to TRBD1 (5 bases). Germline V CDR1 and CDR2: DFQATT, SNEGSKA (reference sequence). This CDR3 contains 16 residues. Trimming left V 0 bases short and J 8 bases short, with 20 bases between. Partial CDR3 DNA: TGCAGTGCTAGAGATGCCTGGCGGGGCTCCCAAGAGCCC. This encodes CSARDAWRGSQEP. The complete CDR3 protein is CSARDAWRGSQEPQHF.

This clone was picked up many times. The sequence runs out 3 residues before the end of the CDR3; the remainder is reconstructed from the germline J gene. The rearrangement joins TRBV6-2 or TRBV6-3 to TRBJ1-5, with D tentatively TRBD1 (5 bases). Germline lookup yields CDR1 MNHEY and CDR2 SVGEGT. This CDR3 has 14 residues. V dropped 5 bases and J dropped 6 bases, with 14 bases sitting between them. Incomplete CDR3 DNA: TGTGCCAGCAGTACGGGGGGATTGGGTCAGCCC. It encodes CASSTGGLGQP. The whole CDR3 sequence is CASSTGGLGQPQHF.

This clone occurred many times. The CDR3 extends 3 residues past the end of the read, so its final part is completed from the germline J gene. V usage is TRBV7-2 and J usage is TRBJ1-1; unclear D gene. The V and J ends lost 5 bases and 0 bases respectively, with 7 bases between them. Germline loops: CDR1 SGHTA, CDR2 FQGNSA. CDR3 length equals 13 residues. The CDR3 protein is CASSQVLNTEAFF. CDR3 DNA, as far as it was read: TGTGCCAGCAGCCAGGTCCTGAACACTGAA.

There are many counts of this clone. The CDR3 end is not reached by the read, which stops 3 residues before it; the germline J gene fills it in. The chain is built from TRBV5-1 and TRBJ1-6, with D maybe TRBD1 (5 bases). With 2 bases removed from V and 7 bases from J, the gap between germline ends came to 13 bases. CDR1 and CDR2 from the germline V gene are SGHRS and YFSETQ. CDR3 length equals 15 residues. The CDR3 spells CASSLRGPTNSPLHF. The DNA read from the CDR3 is TGCGCCAGCAGCTTAAGGGGCCCTACAAATTCACCC.

Ten or more counts support this clone. Its ends do not fully match the called genes, so a read error is possible. CDR3 bases read: TGTGCTAGCAGCTTACTTTTAGCCGCTCAAGAGACC. Protein product: CASSLLLAAQET. The whole CDR3 sequence is CASSLLLAAQETQYF. The rearrangement joins TRBV7-7 to TRBJ2-5, with D uncertain. The sequenced fragment ends 3 residues before the CDR3 boundary, so the rest is inferred from the germline J gene. The length of the CDR3 is 15 residues. Germline V gene lookup returns CDR1 SSHAT and CDR2 FNYEAQ (reference sequence).